These 26 T cell receptor beta chains share one sample of origin, sequenced in a study of graft-versus-host responses after intestinal transplantation. Co-plated with roughly 200,000 CFSE-labeled responder cells were roughly 200,000 irradiated, violet-dye-labeled stimulator cells. Profiling relied on immunoSEQ multiplex PCR, and the TCRdb table lists in-frame clones only, not all of them. This table has under 9,500 clones, 25% to 35% appearing once. Specimen: alloreactive CD8+ T cells from a mixed lymphocyte reaction culture, collected before transplantation. Sample subset: CFSE-low proliferating T cells sorted from approximately six-day pre-transplant mixed lymphocyte reaction (GvH or HvG direction). The source is a human patient who was an organ donor for intestinal transplantation.

The rearrangement links TRBV7-9 to TRBJ2-7, with 8 positions matching TRBD2. Losses at the gene ends were 5 bases for V and 3 bases for J; bases not matched to a gene: 12. This CDR3 comprises 16 residues. The germline CDR1 and CDR2 sequences are SEHNR and FQNEAQ (reference sequence). The CDR3 here is CASSQEAGGALYEQYF. CDR3 DNA: TGTGCCAGCAGCCAAGAGGCCGGGGGGGCCCTCTACGAGCAGTACTTC.

The table lists this clone with a few counts. The CDR3 region has the DNA TGTGCCAGCAGCTTAGGTGGGCTAGCGGGCGTAGAGACCCAGTACTTC. It translates to CASSLGGLAGVETQYF. The chain has TRBV7-2 and TRBJ2-5, with 8 bases fitting TRBD2. CDR1 and CDR2 from the germline V gene are SGHTA and FQGNSA. The trim removed 1 base at V and 4 bases at J, leaving 8 bases unmatched. CDR3 length: 16 amino acids.

The J gene is TRBJ2-7, the V gene TRBV11-2; 7 bases are shared with TRBD1. With 6 bases clipped from V and 4 bases from J, the junction kept 9 bases outside the gene matches. The CDR3 covers 14 residues. CDR1 is SGHAT, CDR2 FQNNGV, per germline. The chain's CDR3 is CASSLGGLWYEQYF. The CDR3 DNA follows: TGTGCCAGCAGTCTAGGGGGCTTGTGGTACGAGCAGTACTTC. Complete variable domain (other parts from reference TRBV11-2 and TRBJ2-7): EAGVAQSPRYKIIEKRQSVAFWCNPISGHATLYWYQQILGQGPKLLIQFQNNGVVDDSQLPKDRFSAERLKGVDSTLKIQPAKLEDSAVYLCASSLGGLWYEQYFGPGTRLTVT.

The rearrangement uses TRBV7-8 and TRBJ2-5; D remains ambiguous. Trimming took off 3 bases at V and 0 bases at J, with 5 bases between the two ends. The CDR3 runs to 13 residues. The germline CDR1 and CDR2 sequences are SGHVS and FQNEAQ. CDR3 DNA sequence: TGTGCCAGCAGCTTCAGATACCAAGAGACCCAGTACTTC. It codes for CASSFRYQETQYF.

With regard to this clone: The conserved phenylalanine or tryptophan normally closing the CDR3 is absent here, so this likely arose from a read error. V usage is TRBV7-9 and J usage is TRBJ1-1; 7 bases agree with TRBD1. The CDR3 is 12 residues long. Losses at the gene ends were 5 bases for V and 11 bases for J; bases not matched to a gene: 8. From germline, CDR1 is SEHNR and CDR2 FQNEAQ (reference sequence). The CDR3 bases are TGTGCCAGCAGCCGAGACACCAGGGGGGCTTTCCTT. Protein sequence: CASSRDTRGAFL.

This clone was counted only a few times. The chain joins TRBV7-2 to TRBJ2-1, with 10 bases fitting TRBD2. V trimming: 0 bases; J trimming: 0 bases; junction bases outside the gene matches: 8. This CDR3 is built from 19 residues. In germline, CDR1 is SGHTA, CDR2 FQGNSA. DNA for the CDR3: TGTGCCAGCAGCTTAGCGGCTAGCGGGGGCCCCAGCTCCTACAATGAGCAGTTCTTC. It specifies CASSLAASGGPSSYNEQFF.

This clone is medium-sized within its sample. The chain employs TRBV27 and TRBJ2-3, with 7 bases identical to TRBD2. The germline gives CDR1 MNHEY, CDR2 SMNVEV (reference sequence). The CDR3 extends over 14 amino acids. Trimming at V came to 2 bases and at J to 1 base, leaving 0 bases not matched to a gene. DNA for the CDR3: TGTGCCAGCAGTTTACTAGCGGGCACAGATACGCAGTATTTT. This translates into CASSLLAGTDTQYF.

This chain joins TRBV11-2 and TRBJ1-1; TRBD1 matches at 9 bases. J was trimmed by 2 bases and V by 2 bases; bases with no gene match: 15. The germline gives CDR1 SGHAT, CDR2 FQNNGV. CDR3 length equals 19 residues. The CDR3, as DNA: TGTGCCAGCAGCTTACTAATCGGGACAGGGAGGAGGAAAAACACTGAAGCTTTCTTT. This translates into CASSLLIGTGRRKNTEAFF.

This chain uses TRBV4-1 with TRBJ2-7, with a weak D call TRBD1 (6 bases). Germline loops: CDR1 MGHRA, CDR2 YSYEKL. V was cut by 1 base and J by 4 bases, with 11 bases left in between. The CDR3 extends over 14 amino acids. The CDR3 bases are TGCGCCAGCAGCCAAGTGGACAGTTTTTACGAGCAGTACTTC. Translating it yields CASSQVDSFYEQYF.

This chain joins TRBV15 and TRBJ2-5, with D possibly TRBD2 on 5 matching bases. The germline V and J ends were trimmed by 1 base and 7 bases, with 7 bases remaining between them. The CDR3 is made up of 12 amino acids. The germline gives CDR1 LNHNV, CDR2 YYDKDF (reference sequence). The DNA for the CDR3 is TGTGCCACCAGCAGAGGGGAGAGGACCCAGTACTTC. It translates to CATSRGERTQYF.

The CDR3 loop is CASSPNTLWPQHF. CDR3 coding DNA: TGTGCCAGCAGTCCGAACACCCTTTGGCCCCAGCATTTT. V usage is TRBV6-8 and J usage is TRBJ1-5; D not certain. V lost 5 bases to trimming and J lost 9 bases, with 14 bases between them. The germline V gene has CDR1 MNHGY and CDR2 SAAAGT. The CDR3 is 13 amino acids.

The chain uses TRBV29-1 and TRBJ2-5; D unresolved. This CDR3 is 17 amino acids long. The germline gives CDR1 SQVTM, CDR2 ANQGSEA. Trimming removed 1 base from V and 3 bases from J, with 21 bases in between. The CDR3 DNA follows: TGCAGCGTTGAAGTAATATGGAGAAGAAGATTGGAAGAGACCCAGTACTTC. This gives the protein CSVEVIWRRRLEETQYF.

The gene calls are TRBV12-2 and TRBJ1-4. TRBV12-2 constitutes a pseudogene. This CDR3 is built from 16 residues. The CDR3 region has the DNA TGTGCAAGTCGCTTAGCTGGAGGGCGACTGATTGAAAAACTGTTTTTT. This sequence encodes CASRLAGGRLIEKLFF.

This chain joins TRBV7-6 and TRBJ2-1; TRBD1 agrees at 11 bases. The length of the CDR3 is 15 residues. In germline, CDR1 is SGHVS, CDR2 FNYEAQ. The trim removed 5 bases at V and 5 bases at J, leaving 5 bases unmatched. The CDR3: CASSRGQGVDNEQFF. In nucleotides, the CDR3 is TGTGCCAGCAGCCGGGGACAGGGGGTCGACAATGAGCAGTTCTTC.

This clone was recorded a few times. J is TRBJ2-7 and V is TRBV4-3; a weak D match, TRBD1 (6 bases). V was trimmed by 6 bases and J by 7 bases, leaving 25 bases between them. This CDR3 is 16 amino acids long. Germline-derived CDR1 and CDR2 are LGHNA and YSLEER. CDR3 bases: TGCGCCAGCAGGAAAGAAAGCTGGGGGCTGGTAGGGGAGCAGTACTTC. This translates into CASRKESWGLVGEQYF.

This clone counts as large. The chain couples TRBV29-1 to TRBJ2-7; D remains ambiguous. Germline loops: CDR1 SQVTM, CDR2 ANQGSEA. The CDR3 has 11 residues. Trimming removed 2 bases at V and 3 bases at J, with 5 bases between. This chain's CDR3 is CSVEIDYEQYF. CDR3 bases: TGCAGCGTTGAAATAGACTACGAGCAGTACTTC.

The chain carries TRBV18 and TRBJ1-4; no firm D call. The V and J ends lost 1 base and 8 bases respectively, with 11 bases between them. This CDR3 has 14 amino acids. CDR1 and CDR2 from the germline V gene are KGHSH and LQKENI. CDR3 sequence: CASSPHTSWEKLFF. As DNA, the CDR3 is TGTGCCAGCTCACCACACACCTCTTGGGAAAAACTGTTTTTT.

V gene TRBV23-1 combines with J gene TRBJ2-2; 8 positions match TRBD1. TRBV23-1 qualifies as an ORF whose function is uncertain. Losses at the gene ends were 7 bases for V and 0 bases for J; bases not matched to a gene: 13. This CDR3 has 18 residues. CDR3 DNA sequence: TGCGCCAGCACCCCCCTATCCCAGGACAGGGCGAACACCGGGGAGCTGTTTTTT. This translates into CASTPLSQDRANTGELFF.

The genes are TRBV2 and TRBJ2-7; D uncertain. The V gene lost 4 bases and the J gene lost 2 bases, with 12 bases spanning the gap. Germline-derived CDR1 and CDR2 are SNHLY and FYNNEI. The CDR3 spans 14 residues. CDR3 protein: CASSGSGYTYEQYF. CDR3 sequence (DNA): TGTGCCAGCAGTGGTTCAGGATATACCTACGAGCAGTACTTC. The full variable domain, completed using reference TRBV2 and TRBJ2-7, is EPEVTQTPSHQVTQMGQEVILRCVPISNHLYFYWYRQILGQKVEFLVSFYNNEISEKSEIFDDQFSVERPDGSNFTLKIRSTKLEDSAMYFCASSGSGYTYEQYFGPGTRLTVT.

This sequence joins TRBV27 and TRBJ1-6, with D unresolved. CDR1 and CDR2 (germline): MNHEY, SMNVEV (reference sequence). Trimming cost V 4 bases and J 2 bases, with 18 bases left between them. This CDR3 contains 18 residues. The chain's CDR3 is CASSSISLGRTYNSPLHF. Written as DNA, the CDR3 is TGTGCCAGCAGTTCAATATCCCTCGGGAGAACCTATAATTCACCCCTCCACTTT.

In its sample, this clone is medium-sized. The chain has TRBV7-6 and TRBJ2-7, with TRBD1 matching 11 bases. V trimming: 4 bases; J trimming: 3 bases; junction bases outside the gene matches: 2. The germline gives CDR1 SGHVS, CDR2 FNYEAQ. The CDR3 is 14 amino acids. The CDR3 here is CASSSGTGGYEQYF. CDR3 DNA: TGTGCCAGCAGCTCCGGGACAGGGGGCTACGAGCAGTACTTC.

This clone was observed once. The rearrangement uses TRBV14 and TRBJ2-1; 7 bases line up with TRBD2. The CDR3 has 11 residues. Germline CDR1 reads SGHDN; CDR2 reads FVKESK. V shed 8 bases and J 9 bases; nucleotides not matched to a gene: 4. CDR3 bases: TGTGCCAGCGGGGGGGGTAGTGAGCAGTTCTTC. This gives the protein CASGGGSEQFF.

This clone has only one observation. The CDR3 coding sequence is TGTGCCAGCAGCCTTGGACGGGGCTATGGCTACACCTTC. Protein sequence: CASSLGRGYGYTF. The chain joins TRBV11-2 to TRBJ1-2; D remains ambiguous. Looked up from germline, CDR1 is SGHAT and CDR2 is FQNNGV. Trimming removed 5 bases from V and 4 bases from J, with 11 bases in between. The CDR3 consists of 13 residues.

This chain uses TRBV27 with TRBJ2-7; D uncertain. CDR3 length equals 14 residues. Germline V gene sequence: CDR1 MNHEY, CDR2 SMNVEV (reference sequence). V shed 2 bases and J shed 7 bases, with 15 bases lying between them. The CDR3 sequence is CASSLMPISSEQYF. For the CDR3, the DNA is TGTGCCAGCAGTTTAATGCCTATTAGCTCGGAGCAGTACTTC.

Judged by abundance, this clone is medium-sized (0.01 to 0.1%). The chain combines TRBV4-1 with TRBJ1-5; D gene uncertain. The CDR3 covers 14 residues. Trimming took off 1 base at V and 3 bases at J, with 7 bases between the two ends. Germline V gene sequence: CDR1 MGHRA, CDR2 YSYEKL. For the CDR3, the DNA is TGCGCCAGCAGCCAAGGGCCCGCCAATCAGCCCCAGCATTTT. It is translated as CASSQGPANQPQHF.

The genes are TRBV28 and TRBJ2-7, with a tentative D call TRBD2 (5 bases). V shed 4 bases and J shed 4 bases, with 23 bases lying between them. Germline V gene lookup returns CDR1 MDHEN and CDR2 SYDVKM. The CDR3 is 17 residues long. CDR3 residues: CASSWPRHGDKAYEQYF. The CDR3 bases are TGTGCCAGCAGTTGGCCCCGTCACGGGGATAAAGCTTACGAGCAGTACTTC.